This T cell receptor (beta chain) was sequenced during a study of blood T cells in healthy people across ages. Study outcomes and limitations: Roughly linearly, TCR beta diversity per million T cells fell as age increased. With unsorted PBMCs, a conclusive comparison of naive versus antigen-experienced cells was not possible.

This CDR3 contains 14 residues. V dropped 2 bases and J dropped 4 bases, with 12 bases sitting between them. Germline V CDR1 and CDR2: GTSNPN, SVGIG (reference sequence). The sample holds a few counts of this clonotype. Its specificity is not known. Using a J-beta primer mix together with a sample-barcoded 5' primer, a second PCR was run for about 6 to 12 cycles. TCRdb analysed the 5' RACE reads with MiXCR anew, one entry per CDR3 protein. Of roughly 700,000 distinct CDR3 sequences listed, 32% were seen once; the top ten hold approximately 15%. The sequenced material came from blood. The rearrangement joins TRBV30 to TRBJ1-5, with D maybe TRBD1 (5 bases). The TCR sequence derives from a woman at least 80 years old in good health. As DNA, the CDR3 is TGTGCCTGGAGTAGGGGCGGAAGGAATCAGCCCCAGCATTTT. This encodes CAWSRGGRNQPQHF.